This TCR beta chain was found in a study of T cell responses to AZD1222 COVID-19 vaccine. Findings and limits, study-wide: Baseline seropositives among AZD1222 recipients totaled only 5 to 7. Among the donors, most were white British and more were female, and clonal diversity was possibly underestimated.

The data were produced by immunoSEQ multiplex PCR, yet TCRdb's version contains in-frame clones alone and is incomplete. The table lists 90,000 to 150,000 clones, 88% of them singletons. Details on this clone: Its cognate antigen is unknown.

This specimen consisted of peripheral blood, obtained on day 0 of AZD1222 vaccination. This receptor was taken from an adult in good health.

CDR3 DNA sequence: TGTGCCAGCAGCGCGACAGGGGATAGCAATCAGCCCCAGCATTTT. This encodes CASSATGDSNQPQHF. The chain links TRBV5-4 to TRBJ1-5; 8 positions agree with TRBD1. The germline CDR1 and CDR2 sequences are SGHNT and YYREEE (reference sequence). This CDR3 has 15 amino acids. With V trimmed by 4 bases and J by 0 bases, 3 bases remained unmatched.